This T cell receptor (beta chain) came from a study of cytomegalovirus exposure and HLA in healthy donors. Germline V gene lookup returns CDR1 KGHSH and CDR2 LQKENI. The CDR3 runs 13 residues. Trimming shortened V by 3 bases and J by 2 bases, and 8 bases separated the two germline ends. This clone was counted once. This same CDR3 is encoded by further DNA sequences in the sample. Separation from the approximately 690-subject first cohort characterized the approximately 120-subject validation cohort, to which the donors belonged. Assay: immunoSEQ multiplex PCR; the TCRdb copy retains only in-frame clones and omits some. Of 90,000 to 130,000 clones listed, over 75% were seen once; the top ten hold about 1.5%.

Sequencing was performed on PBMCs. The TCR sequence derives from a woman aged 30 to 39 in good health and CMV-seropositive. V is TRBV18 and J is TRBJ2-7, with D possibly matching TRBD1 (6 bases). The CDR3 DNA sequence: TGTGCCAGCTCACCCGGACAGACCTACGAGCAGTACTTC. Encoded protein: CASSPGQTYEQYF.